This entry concerns a single T cell receptor (beta chain). This record comes from a study of technical replicates of blood from several donors. The CDR3 extends over 14 amino acids. From germline, CDR1 is KGHSH and CDR2 LQKENI. Trimming removed 4 bases at V and 0 bases at J, with 7 bases between. Sequenced by immunoSEQ multiplex PCR; TCRdb stores in-frame clones only, minus some. The table lists approximately 12,000 clones, approximately 94% of them singletons. V usage is TRBV18 and J usage is TRBJ1-5, with a weak D call TRBD1 (5 bases). This clonotype originated in a human donor in good health. The sequenced sample was PBMCs. The CDR3: CASSQGYSNQPQHF. In nucleotides, the CDR3 is TGTGCCAGCTCACAGGGGTATAGCAATCAGCCCCAGCATTTT. The variable domain in full, completed from reference TRBV18 and TRBJ1-5, reads NAGVMQNPRHLVRRRGQEARLRCSPMKGHSHVYWYRQLPEEGLKFMVYLQKENIIDESGMPKERFSAEFPKEGPSILRIQQVVRGDSAAYFCASSQGYSNQPQHFGDGTRLSIL.